The rows below give T cell receptor beta chains drawn from one sample of a study of blood T cell repertoires in COVID-19. The data were produced by immunoSEQ multiplex PCR, yet TCRdb's version contains in-frame clones alone and is incomplete. The profile covers under 300,000 clones, with over 75% appearing a single time and under 3% taken by the ten largest. The sample was PBMCs or T cells enriched from blood (not recorded which). The source is a woman between 18 and 29 years old who had recovered from COVID-19. Both conserved end residues are part of each CDR3. Each record gives: clone size, J gene, D gene, V gene, CDR3 DNA, CDR3 protein. D genes are given only for firm matches. Clone size, where shown, is once, few, many, or a class for clones that have expanded.

clone_size: once; j_call: TRBJ1-1; d_call: -; v_call: TRBV9; cdr3_nt: TGTGCCAGCAGCGCCAGGTGGAACACTGAAGCTTTCTTT; cdr3_aa: CASSARWNTEAFF
clone_size: -; j_call: TRBJ1-1; d_call: -; v_call: TRBV9; cdr3_nt: TGTGCCAGCAGCGTAGGAGGAGGGCTGAACACTGAAGCTTTCTTT; cdr3_aa: CASSVGGGLNTEAFF
clone_size: -; j_call: TRBJ2-1; d_call: -; v_call: TRBV13; cdr3_nt: TGTGCCAGCCCTCAACCGCAGGGCAATGAGCAGTTCTTC; cdr3_aa: CASPQPQGNEQFF
clone_size: many; j_call: TRBJ1-6; d_call: -; v_call: TRBV11-2; cdr3_nt: TGTGCCAGCAGCCCTTCCCCAGGGAGGGGCGATTCACCCCTCCACTTT; cdr3_aa: CASSPSPGRGDSPLHF
clone_size: -; j_call: TRBJ2-4; d_call: TRBD1; v_call: TRBV12-5; cdr3_nt: TGTGCTAGTGGTTACACAGGGGGCGCGTACATTCAGTACTTC; cdr3_aa: CASGYTGGAYIQYF
clone_size: -; j_call: TRBJ2-3; d_call: -; v_call: TRBV5-1; cdr3_nt: TGCGCCAGCAGCTTGGTGGGGGCTAGCACAGATACGCAGTATTTT; cdr3_aa: CASSLVGASTDTQYF
clone_size: -; j_call: TRBJ2-3; d_call: TRBD2; v_call: TRBV7-9; cdr3_nt: TGTGCCAGCAGCCCACAAATAGCGGGGTGGAACACAGATACGCAGTATTTT; cdr3_aa: CASSPQIAGWNTDTQYF
clone_size: -; j_call: TRBJ2-7; d_call: -; v_call: TRBV20-1; cdr3_nt: TGCAGTGCCCCCGTCTTGTACGAGCAGTACTTC; cdr3_aa: CSAPVLYEQYF
clone_size: -; j_call: TRBJ1-2; d_call: TRBD1; v_call: TRBV11-2; cdr3_nt: TGTGCCAGCAGCTTAGAGGGGACAGGACCCTACGGCTACACCTTC; cdr3_aa: CASSLEGTGPYGYTF
clone_size: -; j_call: TRBJ2-7; d_call: -; v_call: TRBV7-9; cdr3_nt: TGTGCCAGCAGCCCTCGGGGGGCTAGGGGGGCCTACGAGCAGTACTTC; cdr3_aa: CASSPRGARGAYEQYF
clone_size: -; j_call: TRBJ1-1; d_call: -; v_call: TRBV19; cdr3_nt: TGTGCCAGTAGTATACGGGGAATTGGGACTGAAGCTTTCTTT; cdr3_aa: CASSIRGIGTEAFF
clone_size: -; j_call: TRBJ2-4; d_call: -; v_call: TRBV6-5; cdr3_nt: TGTGCTGCGGTCAGCCTAGCCAAAAACATTCAGTACTTC; cdr3_aa: CAAVSLAKNIQYF
clone_size: -; j_call: TRBJ2-7; d_call: TRBD1; v_call: TRBV6-2/TRBV6-3; cdr3_nt: TGTGCCAGCAGTTGGGGACAGGCGACCTACGAGCAGTACTTC; cdr3_aa: CASSWGQATYEQYF
clone_size: -; j_call: TRBJ2-7; d_call: -; v_call: TRBV6-2/TRBV6-3; cdr3_nt: TGTGCCAGCAGTTACTCCCCAGCGGGCGGGCCCGAGCAGTACTTC; cdr3_aa: CASSYSPAGGPEQYF
clone_size: -; j_call: TRBJ2-1; d_call: -; v_call: TRBV18; cdr3_nt: TGTGCCAGCTCACCAAGGCAGGGTGATGAGCAGTTCTTC; cdr3_aa: CASSPRQGDEQFF
clone_size: few; j_call: TRBJ1-2; d_call: -; v_call: TRBV2; cdr3_nt: TGTGCCAGCAACGGCGGGCGGGGTGGCTATGGCTACACCTTC; cdr3_aa: CASNGGRGGYGYTF
clone_size: -; j_call: TRBJ1-4; d_call: -; v_call: TRBV30; cdr3_nt: TGTGCCTGGAGTAGAGCTACAGGGGAAAAACTGTTTTTT; cdr3_aa: CAWSRATGEKLFF
clone_size: -; j_call: TRBJ1-1; d_call: -; v_call: TRBV12-3/TRBV12-4; cdr3_nt: TGTGCCAGCAGTTTATTGCAGGGCACTGAAGCTTTCTTT; cdr3_aa: CASSLLQGTEAFF
clone_size: -; j_call: TRBJ1-2; d_call: -; v_call: TRBV3-1/TRBV3-2; cdr3_nt: TGTGCCAGCAGCCAGAGGATGGGCTATGGCTACACCTTC; cdr3_aa: CASSQRMGYGYTF
clone_size: few; j_call: TRBJ2-7; d_call: -; v_call: TRBV24-1; cdr3_nt: TGTGCCACCAGTGAGGGCACTTTGAGCTCCTACGAGCAGTACTTC; cdr3_aa: CATSEGTLSSYEQYF
clone_size: -; j_call: TRBJ1-5; d_call: -; v_call: TRBV21-1; cdr3_nt: TGTGCCAGCAGCCCCGGGGACAGAAATCAGCCCCAGCATTTT; cdr3_aa: CASSPGDRNQPQHF
clone_size: -; j_call: TRBJ1-2; d_call: -; v_call: TRBV11-2; cdr3_nt: TGTGCCAGCAGCTTTGCAAGGGGCGATGGCTACACCTTC; cdr3_aa: CASSFARGDGYTF
clone_size: -; j_call: TRBJ2-5; d_call: TRBD2; v_call: TRBV20-1; cdr3_nt: TGCAGTGCGAGTAGCGGGGGCATCCAAGAGACCCAGTACTTC; cdr3_aa: CSASSGGIQETQYF
clone_size: -; j_call: TRBJ1-2; d_call: -; v_call: TRBV3-1/TRBV3-2; cdr3_nt: TGTGCCAGCAGTGAACAGGGACATGGCTACACCTTC; cdr3_aa: CASSEQGHGYTF
clone_size: -; j_call: TRBJ2-5; d_call: TRBD2; v_call: TRBV24-1; cdr3_nt: TGTGCCACCAGTGATTCTCGGACTAGCGGAGAGACCCAGTACTTC; cdr3_aa: CATSDSRTSGETQYF
clone_size: -; j_call: TRBJ1-3; d_call: TRBD1; v_call: TRBV7-9; cdr3_nt: TGTGCCAGCAGCTCCCCAGGGGGCTCTGGAAACACCATATATTTT; cdr3_aa: CASSSPGGSGNTIYF
clone_size: -; j_call: TRBJ1-5; d_call: TRBD1; v_call: TRBV19; cdr3_nt: TGTGCCAGTAGTCCGGCGGAATTCCCGGGACAGGGTCATAGCAATCAGCCCCAGCATTTT; cdr3_aa: CASSPAEFPGQGHSNQPQHF
clone_size: -; j_call: TRBJ1-4; d_call: TRBD1; v_call: TRBV7-8; cdr3_nt: TGTGCCAGCAGCCCGCCCAGGACAGGGAAGAAAGAAAAACTGTTTTTT; cdr3_aa: CASSPPRTGKKEKLFF